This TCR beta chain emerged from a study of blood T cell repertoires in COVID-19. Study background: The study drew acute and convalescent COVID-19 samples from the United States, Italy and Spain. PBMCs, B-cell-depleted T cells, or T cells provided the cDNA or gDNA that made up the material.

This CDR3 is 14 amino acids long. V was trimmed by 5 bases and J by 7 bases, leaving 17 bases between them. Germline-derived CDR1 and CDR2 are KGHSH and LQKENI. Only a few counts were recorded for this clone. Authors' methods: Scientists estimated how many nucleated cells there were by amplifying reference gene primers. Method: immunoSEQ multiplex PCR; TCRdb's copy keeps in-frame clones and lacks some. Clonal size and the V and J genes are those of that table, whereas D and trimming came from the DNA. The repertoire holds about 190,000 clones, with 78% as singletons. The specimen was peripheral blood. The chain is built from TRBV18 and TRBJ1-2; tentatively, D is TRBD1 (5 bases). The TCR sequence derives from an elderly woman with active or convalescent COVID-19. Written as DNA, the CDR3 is TGTGCCAGCTCAGAAGCGACAGTGGATGCTGGCTACACCTTC. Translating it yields CASSEATVDAGYTF.